This T cell receptor (beta chain) is drawn from a study of shared clonotypes between healthy human individuals. Here immunoSEQ multiplex PCR was the method, and the copy in TCRdb shows in-frame clones only, minus some. Of nearly 2 million clones listed, roughly 94% are singletons. The CDR3 sequence is 15 residues long. Trimming removed 4 bases from V and 6 bases from J; junction bases left unmatched: 5. CDR1 and CDR2 (germline): LGHNA, YSLEER. CD45RO-negative, CCR7-selected cells formed the naive CD8 fraction, which excluded terminally differentiated effector memory CD45RA+ cells. This chain uses TRBV4-3 with TRBJ1-4; TRBD1 matches 10 bases. The sequence derives from a man younger than 35 in good health. Sequencing was done on a sample of naive CD8+ T cells sorted from blood. CDR3 bases: TGCGCCAGCAGCCTTGGGACAGGGGAGGATGAAAAACTGTTTTTT. As protein: CASSLGTGEDEKLFF.